This TCR beta chain was profiled in a study of CD4+ T cells in melanoma. Only in-frame clones appear in the TCRdb table, and some are missing; sequencing was by immunoSEQ multiplex PCR. The sample shows 90,000 to 130,000 clones, around 92% of them seen only once. From germline, CDR1 is SGHRS and CDR2 YFSETQ. The CDR3 runs to 14 residues. V dropped 4 bases and J dropped 4 bases, with 11 bases sitting between them. Study-level points and caveats: A reported correlation linked neoantigen-specific CD4+ T cells to CD8+, macrophage and B cell function. In melanoma, neoantigen-specific CD4+ T cells reportedly differed in differentiation state.

About this clone: Its antigen is undetermined.

The material sequenced was peripheral blood. This receptor was taken from a human donor with melanoma. This chain uses TRBV5-1 with TRBJ2-2, with D possibly TRBD2 on 5 matching bases. CDR3 protein: CASSGLSATGELFF. In nucleotides, the CDR3 is TGCGCCAGCAGCGGACTTTCTGCCACCGGGGAGCTGTTTTTT.